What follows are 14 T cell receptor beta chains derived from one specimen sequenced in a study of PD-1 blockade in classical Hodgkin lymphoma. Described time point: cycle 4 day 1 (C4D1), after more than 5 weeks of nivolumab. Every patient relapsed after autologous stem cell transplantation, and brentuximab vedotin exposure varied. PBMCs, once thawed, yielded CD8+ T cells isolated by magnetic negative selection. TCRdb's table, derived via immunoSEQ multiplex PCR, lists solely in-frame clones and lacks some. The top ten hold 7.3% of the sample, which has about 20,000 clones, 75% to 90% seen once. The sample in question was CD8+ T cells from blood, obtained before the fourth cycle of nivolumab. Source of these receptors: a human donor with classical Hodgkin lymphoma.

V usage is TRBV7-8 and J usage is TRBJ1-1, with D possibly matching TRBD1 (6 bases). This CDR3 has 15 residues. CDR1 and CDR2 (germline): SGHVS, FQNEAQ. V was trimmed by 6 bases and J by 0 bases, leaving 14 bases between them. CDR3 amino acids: CASSLHRVMNTEAFF. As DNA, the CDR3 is TGTGCCAGCAGTCTTCACAGGGTCATGAACACTGAAGCTTTCTTT. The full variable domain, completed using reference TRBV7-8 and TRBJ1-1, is GAGVSQSPRYKVAKRGQDVALRCDPISGHVSLFWYQQALGQGPEFLTYFQNEAQLDKSGLPSDRFFAERPEGSVSTLKIQRTQQEDSAVYLCASSLHRVMNTEAFFGQGTRLTVV.

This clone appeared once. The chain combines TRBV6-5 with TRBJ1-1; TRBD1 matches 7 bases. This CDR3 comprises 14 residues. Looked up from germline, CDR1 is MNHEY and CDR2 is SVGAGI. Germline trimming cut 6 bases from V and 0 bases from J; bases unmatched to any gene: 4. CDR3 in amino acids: CASRLQGMNTEAFF. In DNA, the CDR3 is TGTGCCAGCAGACTACAGGGGATGAACACTGAAGCTTTCTTT.

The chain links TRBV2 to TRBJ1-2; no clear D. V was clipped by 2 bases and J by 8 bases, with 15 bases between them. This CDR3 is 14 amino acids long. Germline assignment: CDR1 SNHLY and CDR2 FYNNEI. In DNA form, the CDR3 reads TGTGCCAGCAGTGAATGGGAGACCCCATGGGGCTACACCTTC. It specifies CASSEWETPWGYTF.

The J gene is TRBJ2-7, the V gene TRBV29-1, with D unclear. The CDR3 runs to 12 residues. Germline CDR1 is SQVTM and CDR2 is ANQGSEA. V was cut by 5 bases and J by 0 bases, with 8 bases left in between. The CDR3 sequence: CSVSAGSYEQYF. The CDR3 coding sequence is TGCAGCGTTAGCGCAGGCTCCTACGAGCAGTACTTC.

This chain's CDR3 is CASSLLPVDSYNSPLHF. The CDR3, as DNA: TGTGCCAGCAGTTTGCTGCCCGTTGACAGCTATAATTCACCCCTCCACTTT. The chain joins TRBV28 to TRBJ1-6; weak D call: TRBD1 (5 bases). The CDR3 covers 17 residues. Germline V gives CDR1 MDHEN, CDR2 SYDVKM. Trimming left V 3 bases short and J 3 bases short, with 15 bases between.

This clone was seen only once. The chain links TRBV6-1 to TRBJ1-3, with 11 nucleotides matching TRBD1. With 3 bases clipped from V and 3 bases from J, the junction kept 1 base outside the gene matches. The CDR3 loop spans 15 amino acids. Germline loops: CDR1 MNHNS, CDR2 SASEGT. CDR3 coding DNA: TGTGCCAGCAGTGACGGGACAGGGGGTGGAAACACCATATATTTT. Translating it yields CASSDGTGGGNTIYF.

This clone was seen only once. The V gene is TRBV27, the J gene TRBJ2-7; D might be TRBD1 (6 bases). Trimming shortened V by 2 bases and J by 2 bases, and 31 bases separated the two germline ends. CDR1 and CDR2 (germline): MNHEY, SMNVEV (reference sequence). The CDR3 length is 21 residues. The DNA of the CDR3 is TGTGCCAGCAGTTTACTGGGATCGGACAGCTCCCAGAGTGGTTTGGCCTACGAGCAGTACTTC. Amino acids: CASSLLGSDSSQSGLAYEQYF.

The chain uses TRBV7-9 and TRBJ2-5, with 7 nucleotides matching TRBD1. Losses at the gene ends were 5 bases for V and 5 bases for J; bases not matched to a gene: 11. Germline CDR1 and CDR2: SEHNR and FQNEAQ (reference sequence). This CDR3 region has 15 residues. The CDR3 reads CASSAVMTGWETQYF. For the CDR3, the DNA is TGTGCCAGCAGCGCTGTGATGACAGGGTGGGAGACCCAGTACTTC.

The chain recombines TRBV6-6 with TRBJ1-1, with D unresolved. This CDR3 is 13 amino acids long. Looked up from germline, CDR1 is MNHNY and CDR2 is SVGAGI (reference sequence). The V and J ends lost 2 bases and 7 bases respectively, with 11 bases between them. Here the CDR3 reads CASSYVRLGEAFF. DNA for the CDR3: TGTGCCAGCAGTTACGTACGGTTAGGTGAAGCTTTCTTT.

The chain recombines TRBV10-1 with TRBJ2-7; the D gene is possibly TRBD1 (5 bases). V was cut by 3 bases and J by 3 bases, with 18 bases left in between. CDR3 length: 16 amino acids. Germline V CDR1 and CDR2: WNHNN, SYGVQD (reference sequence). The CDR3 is CASSDRTQSRVYEQYF. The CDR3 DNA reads TGCGCCAGCAGTGATAGGACACAATCACGGGTCTACGAGCAGTACTTC.

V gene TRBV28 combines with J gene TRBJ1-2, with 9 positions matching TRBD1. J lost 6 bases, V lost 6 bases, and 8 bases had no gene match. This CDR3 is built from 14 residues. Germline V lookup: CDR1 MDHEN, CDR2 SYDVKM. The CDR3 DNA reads TGTGCCAGCAGATTCCCGACAGGGGGACATGGCTACACCTTC. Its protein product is CASRFPTGGHGYTF.

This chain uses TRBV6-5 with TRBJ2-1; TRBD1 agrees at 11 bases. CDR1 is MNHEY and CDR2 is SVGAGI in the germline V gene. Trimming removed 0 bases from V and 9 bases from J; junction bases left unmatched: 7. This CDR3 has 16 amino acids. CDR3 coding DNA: TGTGCCAGCAGTTACTCCGGACAGGGGGCATCCGGTGAGCAGTTCTTC. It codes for CASSYSGQGASGEQFF.

The CDR3: CASSLLGDTQYF. The DNA of the CDR3 is TGTGCCAGCAGCTTATTAGGCGATACGCAGTATTTT. The chain carries TRBV7-9 and TRBJ2-3, with no clear D. CDR1 SEHNR and CDR2 FQNEAQ come from the germline V gene (reference sequence). Deletions cut 2 bases from V and 6 bases from J, with 6 bases between. The CDR3 covers 12 residues.

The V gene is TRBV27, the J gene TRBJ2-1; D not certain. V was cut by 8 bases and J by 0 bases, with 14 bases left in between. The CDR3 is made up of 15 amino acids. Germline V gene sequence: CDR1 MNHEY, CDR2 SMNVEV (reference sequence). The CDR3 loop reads CASSSVRSSYNEQFF. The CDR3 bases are TGTGCCAGCTCCTCGGTGAGGAGCTCCTACAATGAGCAGTTCTTC.